The clone carrying this T cell receptor (beta chain) was observed a handful of times. The antigen is unknown. The data were taken from a study of T cell repertoires in cytomegalovirus infection. Overall study context: CMV epitopes used comprised recently identified HLA-C-restricted ones and well-studied HLA-B-restricted ones. General study points: Predominance within the ex vivo response was attributable to HLA-C-restricted CMV-specific TCR beta clonotypes.

Germline values: CDR1 MDHEN, CDR2 SYDVKM. Trimming removed 8 bases from V and 0 bases from J, with 20 bases in between. The CDR3 has 17 residues. TCRdb reprocessed the reads via MiXCR and lists one record per CDR3 protein. Altogether over 95,000 distinct CDR3 sequences are present, around 30% being singletons, with the ten largest covering 41%. Sequences were derived from CD8+ T cells from cultured PBMCs, sampled from culture after CMV antigen stimulation. This rearrangement joins TRBV28 to TRBJ1-5; D remains unclear. The TCR originated in a human donor in good health (CMV status not recorded). Some clones in this sample may be carry-over from other donors' samples. The CDR3 DNA sequence: TGTGCCAGCGGAAACCCAGTGGGCATGGGTAGCAATCAGCCCCAGCATTTT. It codes for CASGNPVGMGSNQPQHF.